The next 31 T cell receptor beta chains were all read from a single sample in a study of T cell responses to AZD1222 COVID-19 vaccine. Method: immunoSEQ multiplex PCR; TCRdb's copy keeps in-frame clones and lacks some. The sample holds 180,000 or so clones, under 95% seen once. Here the sequenced sample was peripheral blood, taken 28 days after the second AZD1222 dose. Receptors were obtained from an adult who received the AZD1222 COVID-19 vaccine.

This clone was recorded only once. The chain links TRBV2 to TRBJ1-2; D unresolved. The V gene's germline CDR1 is SNHLY and CDR2 FYNNEI. V was clipped by 7 bases and J by 4 bases, with 16 bases between them. The CDR3 totals 14 residues. The CDR3 region is CASISTESSYGYTF. CDR3 coding DNA: TGTGCCAGCATTAGCACAGAATCTTCCTATGGCTACACCTTC. The full variable domain, completed using reference TRBV2 and TRBJ1-2, is EPEVTQTPSHQVTQMGQEVILRCVPISNHLYFYWYRQILGQKVEFLVSFYNNEISEKSEIFDDQFSVERPDGSNFTLKIRSTKLEDSAMYFCASISTESSYGYTFGSGTRLTVV.

The chain uses TRBV3-1 (or the pseudogene TRBV3-2) and TRBJ2-5, with 9 nucleotides matching TRBD2. Germline V gene lookup returns CDR1 LGHDT and CDR2 YNNKEL (reference sequence). This CDR3 is built from 14 residues. V lost 3 bases, J lost 5 bases, and 4 bases stayed unmatched. CDR3 coding DNA: TGTGCCAGCAGCCAGCGGGGGGGGGCGGAGACCCAGTACTTC. It encodes CASSQRGGAETQYF.

The CDR3 nucleotides are TGTGCCAGCAGCTCCGCGACAGGGTCTAAAGCTTTCTTT. This encodes CASSSATGSKAFF. The chain employs TRBV11-2 and TRBJ1-1; 7 bases match TRBD1. Germline CDR1 reads SGHAT; CDR2 reads FQNNGV. Trimming took 4 bases from V and 9 from J; bases not matched to a gene: 8. The length of the CDR3 is 13 residues.

J is TRBJ2-6 and V is TRBV28; tentatively, D is TRBD1 (6 bases). Germline V lookup: CDR1 MDHEN, CDR2 SYDVKM. V was trimmed by 11 bases and J by 1 base, leaving 24 bases between them. The CDR3 is made up of 18 amino acids. DNA for the CDR3: TGTGCCGCCACGCCTGTGCCGGGACACCCTTCTGGGGCCAACGTCCTGACTTTC. It translates to CAATPVPGHPSGANVLTF.

The chain carries TRBV11-3 and TRBJ2-7, with 11 bases that match TRBD2. Germline V lookup: CDR1 SGHNT, CDR2 YENEEA. CDR3 length equals 14 residues. The junction had 4 bases not matched to a gene; V was cut back by 4 bases and J by 5 bases. CDR3 bases: TGTGCCAGCAGCTCGACTAGCGGGGTCAACGAGCAGTACTTC. Translating it yields CASSSTSGVNEQYF.

As DNA, the CDR3 is TGTGCCAGCAGTTTAAGCGGGGGGGGCAACAATGAGCAGTTCTTC. This translates into CASSLSGGGNNEQFF. The V gene is TRBV27, the J gene TRBJ2-1; the match to TRBD2 covers 10 bases. The CDR3 has 15 amino acids. Germline V gene sequence: CDR1 MNHEY, CDR2 SMNVEV (reference sequence). The junction had 3 bases not matched to a gene; V was cut back by 2 bases and J by 5 bases.

V gene TRBV7-2 combines with J gene TRBJ2-7; TRBD2 matches at 9 bases. This CDR3 is 16 amino acids long. With V trimmed by 0 bases and J by 3 bases, 6 bases remained unmatched. From germline, CDR1 is SGHTA and CDR2 FQGNSA. CDR3 in DNA: TGTGCCAGCAGCTTAGCGGGAGGCGGGAGGGTCTACGAGCAGTACTTC. Protein product: CASSLAGGGRVYEQYF.

V usage is TRBV7-3 and J usage is TRBJ2-2; 8 positions agree with TRBD1. This CDR3 comprises 15 residues. V lost 2 bases to trimming and J lost 5 bases; unmatched junction nucleotides: 4. Per the germline V gene, CDR1 is SGHTA and CDR2 is FQGTGA. The DNA for the CDR3 is TGTGCCAGCAGCTTACAGGGGGCAAGGACCGGGGAGCTGTTTTTT. It encodes CASSLQGARTGELFF.

V and J are TRBV29-1 and TRBJ1-2; D is unresolved. Germline lookup yields CDR1 SQVTM and CDR2 ANQGSEA. There are 16 residues in the CDR3. Trimming cost V 6 bases and J 3 bases, with 23 bases left between them. The CDR3 DNA sequence: TGCAGCGTACCGTACGGGGAACAGTCTTCGCACTATGGCTACACCTTC. Amino acid sequence: CSVPYGEQSSHYGYTF.

The chain links TRBV3-1 (or the pseudogene TRBV3-2) to TRBJ2-2; 12 positions match TRBD2. The trim removed 2 bases at V and 3 bases at J, leaving 4 bases unmatched. CDR3 size: 17 residues. Germline CDR1 is LGHDT and CDR2 is YNNKEL (reference sequence). Here the CDR3 reads CASSQLGLAGHTGELFF. In DNA form, the CDR3 reads TGTGCCAGCAGCCAACTCGGACTAGCGGGACACACCGGGGAGCTGTTTTTT.

V is TRBV30 and J is TRBJ1-5; D is unresolved. Per germline, CDR1 GTSNPN and CDR2 SVGIG (reference sequence). The length of the CDR3 is 16 residues. V was pared by 0 bases and J by 0 bases, with 12 bases between. Here the CDR3 reads CAWSVLGPNSNQPQHF. As DNA, the CDR3 is TGTGCCTGGAGTGTACTTGGGCCGAATAGCAATCAGCCCCAGCATTTT. The full variable domain, in which reference TRBV30 and TRBJ1-5 provide the parts outside the CDR3, is SQTIHQWPATLVQPVGSPLSLECTVEGTSNPNLYWYRQAAGRGLQLLFYSVGIGQISSEVPQNLSASRPQDRQFILSSKKLLLSDSGFYLCAWSVLGPNSNQPQHFGDGTRLSIL.

J is TRBJ2-7 and V is TRBV7-3; 8 nucleotides match TRBD2. The J segment lost 1 base and the V segment lost 5 bases, leaving 13 bases of the junction unmatched. The CDR3 has 17 residues. Germline CDR1 and CDR2: SGHTA and FQGTGA. CDR3 sequence: CASSRPLLAGRSYEQYF. The CDR3, as DNA: TGTGCCAGCAGCCGGCCTCTCCTAGCGGGCCGGTCCTACGAGCAGTACTTC.

The chain links TRBV7-2 to TRBJ1-6; tentatively, D is TRBD1 (6 bases). Trimming shortened V by 5 bases and J by 6 bases, and 11 bases separated the two germline ends. Per germline, CDR1 SGHTA and CDR2 FQGNSA. CDR3 size: 14 residues. The CDR3 reads CASSVQGGNSPLHF. CDR3 in DNA: TGTGCCAGCAGCGTACAGGGTGGTAATTCACCCCTCCACTTT.

This clone has only a few counts. The chain has TRBV5-1 and TRBJ1-1, with 11 bases fitting TRBD1. The CDR3 runs 16 residues. CDR1 is SGHRS and CDR2 is YFSETQ in the germline V gene. V lost 0 bases, J lost 6 bases, and 7 bases stayed unmatched. The CDR3 nucleotides read TGCGCCAGCAGCTTGGATCTTCAGGGACAGGGGGCTGAAGCTTTCTTT. Translated: CASSLDLQGQGAEAFF.

The rearrangement joins TRBV5-4 to TRBJ2-1; 11 positions agree with TRBD1. CDR1 is SGHNT and CDR2 is YYREEE in the germline V gene (reference sequence). This CDR3 comprises 18 residues. V shed 0 bases and J 7 bases; nucleotides not matched to a gene: 12. CDR3 sequence: CASSLVGLDRGLGNEQFF. As DNA, the CDR3 is TGTGCCAGCAGCTTGGTAGGTTTGGACAGGGGGCTGGGGAATGAGCAGTTCTTC.

This rearrangement joins TRBV30 to TRBJ1-1; TRBD1 might be the D (6 bases). Germline values: CDR1 GTSNPN, CDR2 SVGIG (reference sequence). V lost 4 bases and J lost 0, with 15 bases in between. This CDR3 is 15 amino acids long. This CDR3 reads CAWTDRSYMNTEAFF. The CDR3 DNA reads TGTGCCTGGACCGACAGGAGCTACATGAACACTGAAGCTTTCTTT. The full variable domain, completed using reference TRBV30 and TRBJ1-1, is SQTIHQWPATLVQPVGSPLSLECTVEGTSNPNLYWYRQAAGRGLQLLFYSVGIGQISSEVPQNLSASRPQDRQFILSSKKLLLSDSGFYLCAWTDRSYMNTEAFFGQGTRLTVV.

This clone was observed once. The chain links TRBV6-5 to TRBJ2-1, with 9 nucleotides matching TRBD1. V lost 6 bases, J lost 7 bases, and 4 bases stayed unmatched. The CDR3 loop spans 13 amino acids. In germline, CDR1 is MNHEY, CDR2 SVGAGI. CDR3 in amino acids: CASRQTGGNEQFF. As DNA, the CDR3 is TGTGCCAGCAGACAGACAGGGGGGAATGAGCAGTTCTTC.

Turning to this clone: The junction shows a germline mismatch at one end, possibly a read error. The V gene is TRBV4-2, the J gene TRBJ2-2, with 9 bases identical to TRBD2. The V gene's germline CDR1 is LGHNA and CDR2 YNFKEQ. There are 16 residues in the CDR3. CDR3 loop: CASRQAGGSNTGELFF. The CDR3 DNA reads TGTGCCAGCAGGCAAGCGGGGGGTTCGAACACCGGGGAGCTGTTTTTT.

The chain joins TRBV7-8 to TRBJ1-2; D gene uncertain. The CDR3 contains 14 residues. Between the trimmed V and J ends, which lost 1 base and 4 bases, there was a span of 10 bases. Germline values: CDR1 SGHVS, CDR2 FQNEAQ. DNA for the CDR3: TGTGCCAGCAGCTTAGATAGCAAGGGCTATGGCTACACCTTC. Residues: CASSLDSKGYGYTF.

The table lists this clone with a count of one. The chain recombines TRBV7-6 with TRBJ1-3; 7 nucleotides align to TRBD1. J gave up 1 base and V 5 bases, and 5 bases lay outside the gene matches. The CDR3 is 15 residues long. The germline CDR1 and CDR2 sequences are SGHVS and FNYEAQ. CDR3 sequence reads: CASSLDRVSGNTIYF. As DNA, the CDR3 is TGTGCCAGCAGCCTAGACAGGGTTTCTGGAAACACCATATATTTT.

The rearrangement joins TRBV9 to TRBJ2-3, with 8 bases fitting TRBD1. V lost 3 bases and J lost 3; bases outside the gene matches: 12. Per germline, CDR1 SGDLS and CDR2 YYNGEE. This CDR3 has 17 residues. The CDR3 is CASSAGFTGGRTDTQYF. Written as DNA, the CDR3 is TGTGCCAGCAGCGCCGGGTTCACAGGGGGTAGGACAGATACGCAGTATTTT.

The rearrangement links TRBV10-3 to TRBJ2-7; D is unclear. V lost 6 bases and J lost 2, with 5 bases in between. This CDR3 region has 11 residues. The V gene's germline CDR1 is ENHRY and CDR2 SYGVKD. CDR3 sequence (DNA): TGTGCCATCAGCCATACCTACGAGCAGTACTTC. Translated, it gives CAISHTYEQYF.

This clone turned up a few times. J is TRBJ2-7 and V is TRBV5-1; TRBD1 matches 10 bases. V shed 2 bases, J shed 2 bases, and the junction held 4 bases outside the gene matches. Germline-derived CDR1 and CDR2 are SGHRS and YFSETQ. The CDR3 is made up of 15 amino acids. The CDR3 region is CASSFRGQGAYEQYF. The CDR3 DNA reads TGCGCCAGCAGCTTTAGAGGACAGGGGGCCTACGAGCAGTACTTC. Combining the CDR3 with reference TRBV5-1 and TRBJ2-7 gives the whole variable domain KAGVTQTPRYLIKTRGQQVTLSCSPISGHRSVSWYQQTPGQGLQFLFEYFSETQRNKGNFPGRFSGRQFSNSRSEMNVSTLELGDSALYLCASSFRGQGAYEQYFGPGTRLTVT.

This chain links TRBV30 with TRBJ1-6; 7 positions match TRBD1. Losses at the gene ends were 4 bases for V and 7 bases for J; bases not matched to a gene: 7. This CDR3 is 14 amino acids long. Germline CDR1 GTSNPN, CDR2 SVGIG (reference sequence). The CDR3 DNA reads as TGTGCCTGGAAGGGCGACAGGGAGAATTCACCCCTCCACTTT. Translating it yields CAWKGDRENSPLHF.

The V gene is TRBV29-1, the J gene TRBJ2-2; D is unresolved. V was clipped by 5 bases and J by 4 bases, with 8 bases between them. Germline V lookup: CDR1 SQVTM, CDR2 ANQGSEA. The CDR3 is 12 residues long. The CDR3 DNA follows: TGCAGCGTTCTTCCTATCACCGGGGAGCTGTTTTTT. Protein sequence: CSVLPITGELFF.

This rearrangement joins TRBV2 to TRBJ1-5; D remains unclear. Germline V CDR1 and CDR2: SNHLY, FYNNEI. The CDR3 extends over 13 amino acids. V was cut by 2 bases and J by 6 bases, with 8 bases left in between. The CDR3 region is CASSEQKAQPQHF. CDR3 sequence (DNA): TGTGCCAGCAGTGAACAGAAGGCTCAGCCCCAGCATTTT.

The chain carries TRBV5-1 and TRBJ2-7, with 9 bases that match TRBD1. Losses at the gene ends were 1 base for V and 2 bases for J; bases not matched to a gene: 4. CDR3 length: 15 residues. CDR1 is SGHRS and CDR2 is YFSETQ in the germline V gene. The CDR3 DNA sequence: TGCGCCAGCAGCTTGAGACAGGGGGATCCCTACGAGCAGTACTTC. It encodes CASSLRQGDPYEQYF.

The V gene is TRBV5-8, the J gene TRBJ1-3, with D possibly matching TRBD1 (6 bases). CDR3 length equals 15 residues. Trimming took off 3 bases at V and 4 bases at J, with 14 bases between the two ends. CDR1 is SGHTS and CDR2 is YDEGEE in the germline V gene. The CDR3: CASSSTLDRGNTIYF. Written as DNA, the CDR3 is TGTGCCAGCAGCTCGACCCTGGACAGAGGAAACACCATATATTTT.

This clone was recorded once. V and J are TRBV12-3 or TRBV12-4 and TRBJ2-2, with no clear D. V lost 6 bases and J lost 4, with 9 bases in between. The CDR3 is made up of 13 amino acids. CDR3 DNA sequence: TGTGCCAGCAGCCCCTCGGGCACCGGGGAGCTGTTTTTT. Amino acids: CASSPSGTGELFF.

The chain joins TRBV4-1 to TRBJ1-2, with D perhaps TRBD1 (5 bases). The germline V gene has CDR1 MGHRA and CDR2 YSYEKL. V lost 1 base and J 2 bases, leaving 17 bases between the germline ends. This CDR3 is built from 17 residues. The DNA of the CDR3 is TGCGCCAGCAGCCAAGCCCCCGTCTGGGGACGGAACTATGGCTACACCTTC. Its translation is CASSQAPVWGRNYGYTF.

The rearrangement links TRBV9 to TRBJ2-1; 12 positions agree with TRBD2. This CDR3 is 15 amino acids long. After removal of 4 bases from V and 7 bases from J, the junction contained 6 bases not matched to a gene. Germline V gives CDR1 SGDLS, CDR2 YYNGEE. This CDR3 is CASSFGLAGSNEQFF. CDR3 bases: TGTGCCAGCAGCTTCGGACTAGCGGGGTCAAATGAGCAGTTCTTC.